Below are 31 T cell receptor beta chains sequenced from a single sample in a study of T cells in Graves' hyperthyroidism and ophthalmopathy. TCR beta CDR3 regions were amplified from RNA transcripts. A first-round RT-PCR of the TCR CDR3 used the HTBI primer set. TCRdb reprocessed the multiplex PCR reads with MiXCR, giving one entry per CDR3 protein. The sample has about 200,000 distinct CDR3 sequences; roughly 15% are singletons. Source material: blood. The receptors here all came from a man aged 50-59 years with Graves' hyperthyroidism.

This clonotype has a count of ten or more. The chain has TRBV7-2 and TRBJ2-7, with D possibly TRBD1 on 6 matching bases. The CDR3 is made up of 15 amino acids. V lost 1 base to trimming and J lost 3 bases, with 13 bases between them. The germline V gene has CDR1 SGHTA and CDR2 FQGNSA. The CDR3 region is CASSLVTGSGYEQYF. The CDR3 region has the DNA TGTGCCAGCAGCTTAGTAACAGGGAGTGGCTACGAGCAGTACTTC.

The table lists this clonotype with a few counts. The chain uses TRBV28 and TRBJ1-2; D might be TRBD1 (6 bases). Trimming removed 1 base at V and 6 bases at J, with 15 bases between. Germline V gene lookup returns CDR1 MDHEN and CDR2 SYDVKM. The CDR3 is 15 residues long. For the CDR3, the DNA is TGTGCCAGCAGTTTATTGGGACACCCTGTGGATGGCTACACCTTC. This gives the protein CASSLLGHPVDGYTF.

This clonotype was detected once. The chain employs TRBV6-5 and TRBJ1-2; no firm D call. This CDR3 is built from 15 residues. Trimming pared 4 bases from V and 2 bases from J, leaving 14 bases between. Germline CDR1 is MNHEY and CDR2 is SVGAGI. The CDR3 DNA follows: TGTGCCAGCAGTTCCCGCGGCAGAGGGAACTATGGCTACACCTTC. It codes for CASSSRGRGNYGYTF.

With regard to this clonotype: Since a much larger clone is just one base distant, this may be a read error. The chain employs TRBV7-9 and TRBJ2-6, with no clear D. This CDR3 contains 18 residues. Germline V gene data show CDR1 as SEHNR and CDR2 as FQNEAQ (reference sequence). The CDR3 DNA reads TGTGCCAGCAGCTTAGTAAATTTGAGGAATGCTGGGTCCAACGTCCTGACTTTC. Its protein is CASSLVNLRNAGSNVLTF.

This clonotype was recorded many times. The chain couples TRBV28 to TRBJ1-1, with a possible D match to TRBD1 (5 bases). CDR1 is MDHEN and CDR2 is SYDVKM in the germline V gene. Trimming shortened V by 1 base and J by 7 bases, and 19 bases separated the two germline ends. The CDR3 is 16 amino acids. Written as DNA, the CDR3 is TGTGCCAGCAGTTTATACCTCACAGGATTGAGGGGTGAAGCTTTCTTT. It specifies CASSLYLTGLRGEAFF.

This clonotype showed up many times. The chain carries TRBV7-8 and TRBJ2-7; 10 bases align to TRBD2. Germline V lookup: CDR1 SGHVS, CDR2 FQNEAQ. Losses at the gene ends were 1 base for V and 3 bases for J; bases not matched to a gene: 3. The CDR3 consists of 15 residues. The CDR3 DNA reads TGTGCCAGCAGCTTAGGGACTAGCGGACTCTACGAGCAGTACTTC. This codes for CASSLGTSGLYEQYF.

The chain joins TRBV2 to TRBJ2-3; no reliable D call. The germline CDR1 and CDR2 sequences are SNHLY and FYNNEI. V shed 8 bases and J shed 6 bases, with 12 bases lying between them. The CDR3 sequence is 12 residues long. The CDR3 loop is CASDLGSDTQYF. Written as DNA, the CDR3 is TGTGCCAGCGATCTGGGCTCTGATACGCAGTATTTT.

The chain carries TRBV6-5 and TRBJ1-2, with a tentative D call TRBD1 (5 bases). V shed 5 bases and J shed 8 bases, with 18 bases lying between them. The CDR3 totals 14 residues. The germline V gene has CDR1 MNHEY and CDR2 SVGAGI. The CDR3 DNA follows: TGTGCCAGCAGTCCCTCGTCTGGGGGTTTCGGCTACACCTTC. As protein: CASSPSSGGFGYTF.

This chain joins TRBV6-1 and TRBJ2-3; D unresolved. Germline CDR1 and CDR2: MNHNS and SASEGT. Trimming stripped 1 base from V and 9 bases from J, with 8 bases between. This CDR3 has 12 amino acids. The CDR3: CASSEVDDTQYF. The CDR3, as DNA: TGTGCCAGCAGTGAAGTAGACGACACGCAGTATTTT.

The table lists this clonotype with a few counts. This chain uses TRBV15 with TRBJ1-1, with D possibly matching TRBD1 (5 bases). The germline V gene has CDR1 LNHNV and CDR2 YYDKDF (reference sequence). The CDR3 contains 14 residues. Trimming took off 3 bases at V and 6 bases at J, with 14 bases between the two ends. The CDR3 nucleotides are TGTGCCACCAGCAGGTTTGATCAGGGACCTGAAGCTTTCTTT. Its protein product is CATSRFDQGPEAFF.

This clonotype has ten or more counts. This chain joins TRBV11-2 and TRBJ2-7; D is uncertain. V was pared by 5 bases and J by 4 bases, with 12 bases between. Germline values: CDR1 SGHAT, CDR2 FQNNGV. The CDR3 sequence is 13 residues long. Here the CDR3 DNA reads TGTGCCAGCAGCCTAGGGTGGAAATACGAGCAGTACTTC. Protein product: CASSLGWKYEQYF.

The sample holds many counts of this clonotype. CDR3 region: CASSEQGAGETQYF. As DNA, the CDR3 is TGTGCCAGCAGTGAGCAGGGGGCAGGGGAGACCCAGTACTTC. The rearrangement uses TRBV2 and TRBJ2-5, with 8 positions matching TRBD1. Trimming took 3 bases from V and 5 from J; bases not matched to a gene: 5. This CDR3 is built from 14 residues. CDR1 and CDR2 (germline): SNHLY, FYNNEI.

The table lists this clonotype with many counts. The chain employs TRBV29-1 and TRBJ1-1; no reliable D call. There are 12 residues in the CDR3. V was shortened by 5 bases and J by 4 bases, with 11 bases between the two germline ends. The germline V gene has CDR1 SQVTM and CDR2 ANQGSEA. Here the CDR3 DNA reads TGCAGCGTTCGAAGGGTGAGCACTGAAGCTTTCTTT. Protein sequence: CSVRRVSTEAFF.

The V and J genes are TRBV20-1 and TRBJ2-1, with 10 nucleotides matching TRBD2. The CDR3 runs 15 residues. V was clipped by 5 bases and J by 2 bases; unmatched bases: 6. The germline CDR1 and CDR2 sequences are DFQATT and SNEGSKA (reference sequence). DNA of the CDR3: TGCAGTGCTCTTACCGGGACTAGCGCCTACAATGAGCAGTTCTTC. This encodes CSALTGTSAYNEQFF.

This clonotype was observed at least ten times. The chain employs TRBV3-1 and TRBJ1-4, with D uncertain. Trimming stripped 1 base from V and 7 bases from J, with 13 bases between. Germline assignment: CDR1 LGHDT and CDR2 YNNKEL (reference sequence). There are 15 residues in the CDR3. The CDR3 DNA reads TGTGCCAGCAGCCAAGCAGACTTTTCAGGTGAAAAACTGTTTTTT. This gives the protein CASSQADFSGEKLFF.

Points on this clonotype: Germline and junction disagree at one end, which may indicate a read error. The chain recombines TRBV6-2 or TRBV6-3 with TRBJ2-1; D could derive from TRBD1 or TRBD2 (6 bases each). The CDR3 sequence is 13 residues long. Germline-derived CDR1 and CDR2 are MNHEY and SVGEGT. CDR3: CASTRGPYNEQLF. CDR3 coding DNA: TGTGCCAGCACCCGGGGGCCATACAATGAGCAGCTCTTC.

This clonotype was detected many times. As DNA, the CDR3 is TGTGCCAGCAGTCAACTTACAGGGACCGGCTACACCTTC. Translating it yields CASSQLTGTGYTF. This chain links TRBV11-2 with TRBJ1-2; TRBD1 is a possible D gene (6 bases). V was trimmed by 6 bases and J by 8 bases, leaving 16 bases between them. CDR3 size: 13 residues. Germline values: CDR1 SGHAT, CDR2 FQNNGV.

This chain connects TRBV7-9 to TRBJ1-4; possibly TRBD1 for D (5 bases). Germline V lookup: CDR1 SEHNR, CDR2 FQNEAQ (reference sequence). The V gene lost 4 bases and the J gene lost 7 bases, with 22 bases spanning the gap. The CDR3 contains 17 residues. The CDR3 region is CASSWRDAGEKAEKLFF. CDR3 sequence (DNA): TGTGCCAGCAGCTGGAGGGATGCGGGGGAAAAGGCTGAAAAACTGTTTTTT.

This clonotype came up many times. This chain links TRBV27 with TRBJ2-2; the match to TRBD2 covers 7 bases. The V gene's germline CDR1 is MNHEY and CDR2 SMNVEV (reference sequence). The CDR3 runs 15 residues. V lost 4 bases to trimming and J lost 4 bases; unmatched junction nucleotides: 6. The CDR3 here is CASSSLPSGTGELFF. CDR3 nucleotide sequence: TGTGCCAGCAGTTCCTTACCTAGCGGCACCGGGGAGCTGTTTTTT.

The rearrangement uses TRBV5-1 and TRBJ2-2, with D possibly TRBD1 on 6 matching bases. The CDR3 loop spans 16 amino acids. Germline CDR1 SGHRS, CDR2 YFSETQ. Trimming pared 1 base from V and 3 bases from J, leaving 13 bases between. As DNA, the CDR3 is TGCGCCAGCAGCTTGTCTACAGGGATATACACCGGGGAGCTGTTTTTT. Translating gives CASSLSTGIYTGELFF.

This clonotype has more than one count but fewer than ten. The CDR3 nucleotides are TGTGCCAGCAGTTCTTGGACGGCGGCAAGCGAGCAGTACTTC. Protein sequence: CASSSWTAASEQYF. The rearrangement links TRBV28 to TRBJ2-7; D remains unclear. Germline lookup yields CDR1 MDHEN and CDR2 SYDVKM. V shed 4 bases and J shed 6 bases, with 16 bases lying between them. The CDR3 covers 14 residues.

At least ten counts were recorded for this clonotype. The J gene is TRBJ2-7, the V gene TRBV5-1, with a weak D call TRBD1 (5 bases). Germline-derived CDR1 and CDR2 are SGHRS and YFSETQ. This CDR3 is built from 16 residues. The germline V and J ends were trimmed by 0 bases and 1 base, with 14 bases remaining between them. In DNA form, the CDR3 reads TGCGCCAGCAGCTTGGGAGACAGACGGACATCCTACGAGCAGTACTTC. Protein: CASSLGDRRTSYEQYF.

This clonotype occurred many times. The chain recombines TRBV29-1 with TRBJ2-7; tentatively, D is TRBD1 or TRBD2 (5 bases each). Germline CDR1 reads SQVTM; CDR2 reads ANQGSEA. The ends were cut back, 6 bases at V and 0 bases at J, with 12 bases in the middle. There are 13 residues in the CDR3. CDR3 in amino acids: CSVGRYGSYEQYF. The CDR3 region has the DNA TGCAGCGTGGGACGATACGGCTCCTACGAGCAGTACTTC.

The V gene is TRBV20-1, the J gene TRBJ2-2, with 10 nucleotides matching TRBD1. Germline assignment: CDR1 DFQATT and CDR2 SNEGSKA (reference sequence). The CDR3 is 17 amino acids. V lost 0 bases, J lost 5 bases, and 9 bases stayed unmatched. The CDR3 nucleotides are TGCAGTGCTAGAGATCAAAGAGGGACAGGGGATACCGGGGAGCTGTTTTTT. This sequence encodes CSARDQRGTGDTGELFF.

The chain combines TRBV4-2 with TRBJ2-2; D may be TRBD2 (5 bases). Germline V gene sequence: CDR1 LGHNA, CDR2 YNFKEQ. There are 16 residues in the CDR3. The V gene lost 4 bases and the J gene lost 5 bases, with 17 bases spanning the gap. Written as DNA, the CDR3 is TGTGCCAGCAGCCCTAGCCATCAGAGGTCGACCGGGGAGCTGTTTTTT. It translates to CASSPSHQRSTGELFF.

This clonotype showed up just once. This chain joins TRBV5-5 and TRBJ2-7; D is perhaps TRBD1 or TRBD2 (5 bases each). This CDR3 has 17 residues. The germline V and J ends were trimmed by 5 bases and 4 bases, with 25 bases remaining between them. Germline V gives CDR1 SGHKS, CDR2 YYEKEE (reference sequence). This chain's CDR3 is CASSPLYTRRDHYEQYF. The CDR3 nucleotides read TGTGCCAGCAGTCCCCTCTATACCCGACGGGACCATTACGAGCAGTACTTC.

This clonotype was found many times. The gene calls are TRBV28 and TRBJ2-7; D remains unclear. The ends were cut back, 7 bases at V and 4 bases at J, with 17 bases in the middle. Germline-derived CDR1 and CDR2 are MDHEN and SYDVKM. The CDR3 has 14 amino acids. Here the CDR3 DNA reads TGTGCCAGCACCACTTTGGGCAGCTATTACGAGCAGTACTTC. Its translation is CASTTLGSYYEQYF.

This sequence joins TRBV4-3 and TRBJ1-2, with 7 nucleotides matching TRBD1. The CDR3 has 15 amino acids. V was pared by 0 bases and J by 6 bases, with 7 bases of the junction left unmatched. Per germline, CDR1 LGHNA and CDR2 YSLEER. This chain's CDR3 is CASSQEGRQGDGYTF. In DNA form, the CDR3 reads TGCGCCAGCAGCCAAGAGGGAAGGCAGGGGGATGGCTACACCTTC.

There are many counts of this clonotype. The J gene is TRBJ2-7, the V gene TRBV28, with a possible D match to TRBD2 (6 bases). Germline CDR1 and CDR2: MDHEN and SYDVKM. The ends were cut back, 6 bases at V and 2 bases at J, with 14 bases in the middle. The CDR3 has 14 residues. The CDR3 region has the DNA TGTGCCAGCAGGCCGGCTAGCGAGACCTACGAGCAGTACTTC. Amino acids: CASRPASETYEQYF.

This clonotype turned up a few times. This chain's CDR3 is CASSEFTDTQYF. CDR3 coding DNA: TGTGCCAGCAGTGAGTTCACAGATACGCAGTATTTT. The chain recombines TRBV6-1 with TRBJ2-3; unclear D gene. CDR1 and CDR2 from the germline V gene are MNHNS and SASEGT. The CDR3 is 12 residues long. V was cut by 3 bases and J by 2 bases, with 3 bases left in between.

This clonotype has more than one count but fewer than ten. The chain joins TRBV20-1 to TRBJ2-1; D is possibly TRBD2 (7 bases). This CDR3 comprises 15 residues. CDR1 and CDR2 from the germline V gene are DFQATT and SNEGSKA (reference sequence). V gave up 0 bases and J gave up 7 bases, with 16 bases separating them. The CDR3 here is CSARDLGGGSNEQFF. CDR3 nucleotides: TGCAGTGCTAGAGATCTGGGAGGGGGTTCGAATGAGCAGTTCTTC.